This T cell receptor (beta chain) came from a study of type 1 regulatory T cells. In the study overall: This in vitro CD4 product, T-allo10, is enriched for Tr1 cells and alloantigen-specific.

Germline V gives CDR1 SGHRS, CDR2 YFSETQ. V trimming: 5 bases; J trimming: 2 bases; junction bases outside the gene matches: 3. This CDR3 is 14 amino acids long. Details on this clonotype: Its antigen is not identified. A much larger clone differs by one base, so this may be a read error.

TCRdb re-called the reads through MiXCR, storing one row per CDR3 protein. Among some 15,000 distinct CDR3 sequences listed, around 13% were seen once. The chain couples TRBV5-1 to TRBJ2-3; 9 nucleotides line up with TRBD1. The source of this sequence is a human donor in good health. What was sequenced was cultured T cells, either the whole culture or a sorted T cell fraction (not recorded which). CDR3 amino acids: CASRQGATTDTQYF. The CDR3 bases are TGCGCCAGCAGACAGGGGGCGACCACAGATACGCAGTATTTT.